This is a list of T cell receptor beta chains from one sample in a study of CD8+CD57+ T cells in acquired aplastic anemia. TCRdb redid the calling of the reads with MiXCR, one entry per CDR3 protein. The repertoire holds about 180,000 distinct CDR3 sequences, roughly 65% seen once, with about 44% in the top ten. The sample was sorted CD4+, CD8+, or CD8+CD57+ T cells (not recorded which) from PBMCs. Source of these receptors: a human donor with aplastic anemia. CDR3s include the opening cysteine and the closing phenylalanine or tryptophan. Fields, in order: J gene, V gene, CDR3 protein.

j_gene: TRBJ1-2; v_gene: TRBV11-2; CDR3aa: CASSLVSGYGYTF
j_gene: TRBJ2-5; v_gene: TRBV11-2; CDR3aa: CASSLALSFQETQYF
j_gene: TRBJ2-7; v_gene: TRBV7-2; CDR3aa: CASSLDPFYEQYF
j_gene: TRBJ1-5; v_gene: TRBV19; CDR3aa: CASSPGQSSNQPQHF
j_gene: TRBJ2-2; v_gene: TRBV20-1; CDR3aa: CSALAGGRELFF
j_gene: TRBJ2-7; v_gene: TRBV24-1; CDR3aa: CATSDSKAGNVYEQYF
j_gene: TRBJ2-5; v_gene: TRBV4-1; CDR3aa: CASSPGGSGGFETQYF
j_gene: TRBJ2-7; v_gene: TRBV10-2; CDR3aa: CASSESAGSYEQYF
j_gene: TRBJ2-7; v_gene: TRBV7-3; CDR3aa: CASSPHPSYEQYF
j_gene: TRBJ2-7; v_gene: TRBV2; CDR3aa: CARRERGQYF
j_gene: TRBJ2-5; v_gene: TRBV15; CDR3aa: CATSRETVLRAQETQYF
j_gene: TRBJ2-3; v_gene: TRBV12-3/TRBV12-4; CDR3aa: CASSLGRDTQYF
j_gene: TRBJ2-1; v_gene: TRBV2; CDR3aa: CASRRREGNEQFF